The 13 T cell receptor beta chains reported below all come from one sample, sequenced in a study of CD4 and CD8 cells across lung adenocarcinoma regions. TCRdb reanalysed the PCR reads using MiXCR and keeps one entry per CDR3 protein. There are 3,500 or so distinct CDR3 sequences in the sample; around 60% occur only once, and around a third lies in the top ten. The sequenced material came from CD4+ T cells from the center of a lung tumor. These receptors originate from a female donor with lung adenocarcinoma. The CD4 and CD8 labels of this study may be unreliable.

The chain joins TRBV10-3 to TRBJ2-1; 7 bases match TRBD2. The germline V gene has CDR1 ENHRY and CDR2 SYGVKD. V was pared by 5 bases and J by 9 bases, with 10 bases of the junction left unmatched. The CDR3 has 14 residues. The DNA of the CDR3 is TGTGCCATCAGTTCTAGCGGCCTGTTTTTTGAGCAGTTCTTC. This translates into CAISSSGLFFEQFF.

This clonotype is termed medium-sized. This rearrangement joins TRBV9 to TRBJ2-3, with TRBD2 identical over 9 bases. Looked up from germline, CDR1 is SGDLS and CDR2 is YYNGEE. This CDR3 spans 16 amino acids. Trimming took 0 bases from V and 1 from J; bases not matched to a gene: 3. The CDR3 sequence is CASSVGAGGGTDTQYF. The CDR3 DNA follows: TGTGCCAGCAGCGTAGGGGCGGGAGGGGGCACAGATACGCAGTATTTT.

In regard to this clonotype: A single base separates this from a much larger clone, so it may be a read error. In this CDR3 the conserved last residue, phenylalanine or tryptophan, is missing, so a read error is likely. The rearrangement joins TRBV20-1 to TRBJ2-3; 11 bases match TRBD2. The CDR3 loop spans 15 amino acids. Germline CDR1 is DFQATT and CDR2 is SNEGSKA (reference sequence). Unmatched junction bases numbered 7, after V lost 5 bases and J lost 3 bases. The CDR3 reads CSAGGLAGLTDTQYC. DNA for the CDR3: TGCAGTGCTGGAGGACTAGCGGGTCTAACAGATACGCAGTATTGT.

The rearrangement uses TRBV6-1 and TRBJ2-7, with D maybe TRBD2 (6 bases). The CDR3 has 15 amino acids. Germline V lookup: CDR1 MNHNS, CDR2 SASEGT. Trimming took 6 bases from V and 2 from J, leaving 17 bases between them. The CDR3 protein is CASSSFGGNTYEQYF. Written as DNA, the CDR3 is TGTGCCAGCAGCTCTTTTGGCGGGAACACCTACGAGCAGTACTTC.

On this clonotype itself: A much larger clone lies a single base off, so this may be a read error. In DNA form, the CDR3 reads TGTGCCAGCAGTGAGAGCGGGACGAATGAGCAGTACTTC. It is translated as CASSESGTNEQYF. The chain carries TRBV6-4 and TRBJ2-1; TRBD2 agrees at 7 bases. TRBJ2-7 matches the DNA end more closely, so the J call is doubtful. CDR1 and CDR2 (germline): MRHNA, SNTAGT. The CDR3 covers 13 residues.

Regarding this clonotype: Relative to the germline gene, one junction end is altered; a read error may explain this. The chain combines TRBV6-1 with TRBJ2-3, with a weak D call TRBD2 (6 bases). CDR3 length: 14 amino acids. Germline CDR1 and CDR2: MNHNS and SASEGT. The CDR3 DNA reads TGTGCCAGCAGTGAAGCTAGCGGCCCAGATACCCAGTACTTT. It codes for CASSEASGPDTQYF.

This clonotype occurred a few times. The J gene is TRBJ1-2, the V gene TRBV10-3, with a possible D match to TRBD1 (5 bases). Germline V gene lookup returns CDR1 ENHRY and CDR2 SYGVKD. The CDR3 covers 14 residues. With 4 bases removed from V and 3 bases from J, the gap between germline ends came to 12 bases. This CDR3 reads CAISGGSPDYGYTF. The CDR3 DNA follows: TGTGCCATCAGTGGGGGGTCGCCAGACTATGGCTACACCTTC.

This clonotype is termed medium-sized (0.01 to 0.1%). The chain joins TRBV6-1 to TRBJ2-3; 11 nucleotides agree with TRBD2. Trimming took 1 base from V and 0 from J; bases not matched to a gene: 9. Germline V gene lookup returns CDR1 MNHNS and CDR2 SASEGT. CDR3 size: 19 residues. The CDR3 spells CASSEGLGLAGGSTDTQYF. For the CDR3, the DNA is TGTGCCAGCAGTGAAGGTCTGGGCCTAGCGGGAGGCAGCACAGATACGCAGTATTTT.

Comments on this clonotype: The junction shows a germline mismatch at one end, possibly a read error. The chain recombines TRBV27 with TRBJ2-3; D is perhaps TRBD2 (5 bases). Germline CDR1 and CDR2: MNHEY and SMNVEV (reference sequence). The CDR3 runs to 13 residues. The CDR3 loop reads CASSFTGKDTQYF. CDR3 sequence (DNA): TGTGCCAGCAGTTTTACGGGGAAAGATACGCAGTATTTC.

This clonotype was seen only a few times. V is TRBV10-3 and J is TRBJ1-3; 7 nucleotides agree with TRBD1. The CDR3 consists of 13 residues. The germline V gene has CDR1 ENHRY and CDR2 SYGVKD. After removal of 10 bases from V and 2 bases from J, the junction contained 5 bases not matched to a gene. CDR3: CATSDRPGNTIYF. As DNA, the CDR3 is TGTGCCACTTCGGACAGGCCTGGAAACACCATATATTTT.

The chain uses TRBV7-2 and TRBJ2-1; D is possibly TRBD1 or TRBD2 (6 bases each). The J call may be faulty, since TRBJ2-7 better matches the DNA end. The CDR3 is 13 amino acids. CDR1 and CDR2 (germline): SGHTA, FQGNSA. The CDR3 DNA is TGTGCCAGCAGCTTTAACGGGGGCTTTGAGCAGTACTTC. Translated: CASSFNGGFEQYF.

The chain combines TRBV7-2 with TRBJ2-4, with D perhaps matching TRBD1 (5 bases). Germline assignment: CDR1 SGHTA and CDR2 FQGNSA. V was cut by 5 bases and J by 13 bases, with 24 bases left in between. The CDR3 has 15 amino acids. The CDR3 reads CASSPLYGAYNEQYF. DNA for the CDR3: TGTGCCAGCAGCCCTTTGTATGGGGCCTACAATGAGCAGTACTTC. The full variable domain, with the rest looked up from reference TRBV7-2 and TRBJ2-4, is GAGVSQSPSNKVTEKGKDVELRCDPISGHTALYWYRQSLGQGLEFLIYFQGNSAPDKSGLPSDRFSAERTGGSVSTLTIQRTQQEDSAVYLCASSPLYGAYNEQYFGAGTRLSVL.

Concerning this clonotype: An end of the junction differs from the germline gene, which may be a read error. This chain links TRBV6-1 with TRBJ2-2, with TRBD1 matching 7 bases. CDR3 length: 13 residues. CDR1 and CDR2 (germline): MNHNS, SASEGT. The CDR3 DNA is TGTGCCAGCAGCCTGACAGGGACCGGGGCGCTGTATTTT. It yields the protein CASSLTGTGALYF.